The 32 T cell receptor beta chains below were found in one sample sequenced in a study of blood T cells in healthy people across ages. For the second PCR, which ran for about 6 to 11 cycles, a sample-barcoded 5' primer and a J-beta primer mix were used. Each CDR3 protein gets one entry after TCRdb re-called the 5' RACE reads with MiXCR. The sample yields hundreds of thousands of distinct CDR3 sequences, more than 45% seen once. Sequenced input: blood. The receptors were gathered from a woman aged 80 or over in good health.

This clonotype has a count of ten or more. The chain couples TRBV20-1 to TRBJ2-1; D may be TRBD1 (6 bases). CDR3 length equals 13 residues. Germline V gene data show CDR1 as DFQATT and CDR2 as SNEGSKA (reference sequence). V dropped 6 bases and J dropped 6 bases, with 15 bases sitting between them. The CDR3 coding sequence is TGCAGTGCCCCGCCGGGGACAACCAATGAGCAGTTCTTC. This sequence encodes CSAPPGTTNEQFF.

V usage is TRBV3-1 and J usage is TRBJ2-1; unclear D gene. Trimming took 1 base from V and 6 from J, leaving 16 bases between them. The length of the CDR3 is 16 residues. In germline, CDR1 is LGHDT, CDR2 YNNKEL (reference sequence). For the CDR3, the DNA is TGTGCCAGCAGCCAAGGTTTTTCGCATTTCTCCAATGAGCAGTTCTTC. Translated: CASSQGFSHFSNEQFF.

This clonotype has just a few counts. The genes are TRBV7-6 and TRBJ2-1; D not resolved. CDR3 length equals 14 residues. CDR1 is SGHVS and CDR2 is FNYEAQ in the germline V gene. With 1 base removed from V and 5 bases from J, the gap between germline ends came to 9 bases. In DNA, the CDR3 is TGTGCCAGCAGCTTAGAGGTCCGTAACAATGAGCAGTTCTTC. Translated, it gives CASSLEVRNNEQFF.

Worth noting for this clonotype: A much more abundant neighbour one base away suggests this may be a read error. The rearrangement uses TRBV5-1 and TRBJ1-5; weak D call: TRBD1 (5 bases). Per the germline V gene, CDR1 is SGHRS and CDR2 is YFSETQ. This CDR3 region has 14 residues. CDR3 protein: CASSLDAGNQPRHF. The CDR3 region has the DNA TGCGCCAGCAGCTTGGACGCAGGGAATCAGCCCCGGCATTTT.

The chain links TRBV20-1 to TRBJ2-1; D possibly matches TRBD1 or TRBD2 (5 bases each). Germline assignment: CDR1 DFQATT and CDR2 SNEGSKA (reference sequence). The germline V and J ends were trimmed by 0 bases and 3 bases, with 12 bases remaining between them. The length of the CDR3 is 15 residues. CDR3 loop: CSARDTGAYYNEQFF. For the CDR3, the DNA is TGCAGTGCTAGAGACACCGGGGCCTACTACAATGAGCAGTTCTTC.

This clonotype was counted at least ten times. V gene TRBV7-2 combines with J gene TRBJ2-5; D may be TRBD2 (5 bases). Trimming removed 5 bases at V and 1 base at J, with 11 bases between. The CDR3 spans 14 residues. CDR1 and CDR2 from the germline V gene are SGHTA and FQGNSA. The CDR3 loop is CASSPQAGQETQYF. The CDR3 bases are TGTGCCAGCAGCCCCCAGGCGGGCCAAGAGACCCAGTACTTC. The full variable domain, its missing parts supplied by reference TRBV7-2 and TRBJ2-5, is GAGVSQSPSNKVTEKGKDVELRCDPISGHTALYWYRQSLGQGLEFLIYFQGNSAPDKSGLPSDRFSAERTGGSVSTLTIQRTQQEDSAVYLCASSPQAGQETQYFGPGTRLLVL.

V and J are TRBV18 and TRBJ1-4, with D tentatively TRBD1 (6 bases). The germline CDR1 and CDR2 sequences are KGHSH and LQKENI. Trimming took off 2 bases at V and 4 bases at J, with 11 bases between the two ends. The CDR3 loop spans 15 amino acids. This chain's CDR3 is CASSPSTGNNEKLFF. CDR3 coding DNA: TGTGCCAGCTCACCATCGACAGGAAATAATGAAAAACTGTTTTTT.

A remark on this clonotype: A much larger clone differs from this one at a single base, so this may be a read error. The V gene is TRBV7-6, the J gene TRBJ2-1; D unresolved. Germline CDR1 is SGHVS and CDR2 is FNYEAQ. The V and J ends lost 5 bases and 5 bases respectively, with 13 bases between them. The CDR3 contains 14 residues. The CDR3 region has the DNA TGTGCCAGCAGCGTAGTTTCGGCAAACAATGAGCAGTTCTTC. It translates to CASSVVSANNEQFF.

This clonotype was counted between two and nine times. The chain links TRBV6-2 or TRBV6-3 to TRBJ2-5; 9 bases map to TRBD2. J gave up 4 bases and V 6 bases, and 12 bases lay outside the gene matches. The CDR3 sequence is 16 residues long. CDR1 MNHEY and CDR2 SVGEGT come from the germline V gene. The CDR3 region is CASRAPGTSSLETQYF. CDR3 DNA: TGTGCCAGCAGAGCCCCCGGGACTAGCAGTCTAGAGACCCAGTACTTC.

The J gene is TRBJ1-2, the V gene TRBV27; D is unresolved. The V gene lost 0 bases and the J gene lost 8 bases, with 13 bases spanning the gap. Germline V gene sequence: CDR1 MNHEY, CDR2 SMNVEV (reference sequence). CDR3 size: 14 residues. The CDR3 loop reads CASSLSYLGAGYTF. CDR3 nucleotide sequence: TGTGCCAGCAGTTTATCCTACTTAGGAGCCGGCTACACCTTC.

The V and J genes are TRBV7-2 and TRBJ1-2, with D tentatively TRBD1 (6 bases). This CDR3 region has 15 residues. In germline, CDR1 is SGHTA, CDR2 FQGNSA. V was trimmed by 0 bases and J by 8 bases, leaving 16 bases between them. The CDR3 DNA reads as TGTGCCAGCAGCTTAGCACAGACAGGTGTAGGAGGCTACACCTTC. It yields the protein CASSLAQTGVGGYTF.

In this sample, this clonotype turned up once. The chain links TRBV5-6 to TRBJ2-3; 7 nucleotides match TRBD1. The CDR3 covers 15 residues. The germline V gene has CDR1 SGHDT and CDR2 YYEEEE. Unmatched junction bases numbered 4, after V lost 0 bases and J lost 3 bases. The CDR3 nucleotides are TGTGCCAGCAGCTTGGTTGACAGGGCAACAGATACGCAGTATTTT. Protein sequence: CASSLVDRATDTQYF.

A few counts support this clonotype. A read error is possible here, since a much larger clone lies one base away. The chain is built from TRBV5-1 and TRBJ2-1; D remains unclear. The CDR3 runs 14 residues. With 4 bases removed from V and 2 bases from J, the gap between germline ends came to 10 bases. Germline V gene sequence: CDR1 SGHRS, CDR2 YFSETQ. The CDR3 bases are TGCGCCAGCAGCGTGGATCGAACCTACAATGAGCAGTTCTTC. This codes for CASSVDRTYNEQFF. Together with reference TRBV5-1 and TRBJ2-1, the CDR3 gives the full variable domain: KAGVTQTPRYLIKTRGQQVTLSCSPISGHRSVSWYQQTPGQGLQFLFEYFSETQRNKGNFPGRFSGRQFSNSRSEMNVSTLELGDSALYLCASSVDRTYNEQFFGPGTRLTVL.

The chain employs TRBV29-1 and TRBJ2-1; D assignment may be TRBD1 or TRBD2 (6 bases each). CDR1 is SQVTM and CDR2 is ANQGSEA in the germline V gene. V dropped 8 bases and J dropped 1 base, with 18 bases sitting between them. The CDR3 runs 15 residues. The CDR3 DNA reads TGCAGCACACGGGGGCAGGCTAAATCCTACAATGAGCAGTTCTTC. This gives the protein CSTRGQAKSYNEQFF.

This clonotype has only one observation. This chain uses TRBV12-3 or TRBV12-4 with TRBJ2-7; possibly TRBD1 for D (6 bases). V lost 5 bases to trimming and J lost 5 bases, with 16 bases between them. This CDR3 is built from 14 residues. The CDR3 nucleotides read TGTGCCAGCAGTACCTCAGGGGTGTACGACGAGCAGTACTTC. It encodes CASSTSGVYDEQYF.

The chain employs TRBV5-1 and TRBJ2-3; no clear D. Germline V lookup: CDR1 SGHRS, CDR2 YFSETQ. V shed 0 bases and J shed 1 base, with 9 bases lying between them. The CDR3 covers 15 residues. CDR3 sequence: CASSLVTDGTDTQYF. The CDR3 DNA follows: TGCGCCAGCAGCTTGGTCACGGATGGCACAGATACGCAGTATTTT.

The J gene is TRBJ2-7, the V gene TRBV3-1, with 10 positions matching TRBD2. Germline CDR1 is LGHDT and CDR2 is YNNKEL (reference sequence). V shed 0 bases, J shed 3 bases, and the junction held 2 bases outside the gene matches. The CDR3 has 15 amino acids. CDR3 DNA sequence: TGTGCCAGCAGCCAAGACACTAGCGGGAACTACGAGCAGTACTTC. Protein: CASSQDTSGNYEQYF.

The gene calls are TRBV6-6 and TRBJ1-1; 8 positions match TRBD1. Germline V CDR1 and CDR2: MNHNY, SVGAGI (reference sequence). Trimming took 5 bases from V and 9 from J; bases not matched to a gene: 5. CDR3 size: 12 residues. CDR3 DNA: TGTGCCAGCAGTGCCGGGGACAGGAAAGCTTTCTTT. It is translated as CASSAGDRKAFF.

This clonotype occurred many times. The CDR3 here is CASSLEGRGLFETQYF. The DNA for the CDR3 is TGTGCCAGCAGCTTAGAGGGCAGGGGTTTATTCGAGACCCAGTACTTC. This chain uses TRBV7-2 with TRBJ2-5; D may be TRBD1 (6 bases). Germline CDR1 and CDR2: SGHTA and FQGNSA. V shed 1 base and J shed 5 bases, with 17 bases lying between them. The CDR3 is 16 residues long.

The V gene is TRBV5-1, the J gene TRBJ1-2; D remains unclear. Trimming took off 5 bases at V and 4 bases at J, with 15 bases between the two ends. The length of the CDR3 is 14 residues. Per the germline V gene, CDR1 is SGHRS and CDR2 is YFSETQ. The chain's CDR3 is CASSWVPSSYGYTF. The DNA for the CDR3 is TGCGCCAGCAGTTGGGTACCCAGTTCCTATGGCTACACCTTC.

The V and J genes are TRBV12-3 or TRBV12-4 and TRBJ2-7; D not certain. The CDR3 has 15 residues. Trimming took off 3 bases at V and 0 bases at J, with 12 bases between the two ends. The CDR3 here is CASSFLPDPSYEQYF. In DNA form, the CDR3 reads TGTGCCAGCAGTTTCCTCCCGGACCCCTCCTACGAGCAGTACTTC.

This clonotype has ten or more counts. CDR3 DNA: TGTGCCAGCAGCCCGAGACAGTCCTATGGCTACACCTTC. Its translation is CASSPRQSYGYTF. The genes are TRBV7-9 and TRBJ1-2; D possibly corresponds to TRBD1 (5 bases). V lost 5 bases and J lost 4, with 11 bases in between. The CDR3 is made up of 13 amino acids. Germline CDR1 and CDR2: SEHNR and FQNEAQ (reference sequence).

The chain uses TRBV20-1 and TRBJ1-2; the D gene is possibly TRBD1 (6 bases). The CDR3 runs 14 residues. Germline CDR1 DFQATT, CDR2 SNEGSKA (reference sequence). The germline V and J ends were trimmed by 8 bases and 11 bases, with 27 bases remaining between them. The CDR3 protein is CSSPLGQTPGGYTF. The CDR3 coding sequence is TGCAGTTCCCCCCTTGGACAGACCCCTGGGGGATACACCTTC.

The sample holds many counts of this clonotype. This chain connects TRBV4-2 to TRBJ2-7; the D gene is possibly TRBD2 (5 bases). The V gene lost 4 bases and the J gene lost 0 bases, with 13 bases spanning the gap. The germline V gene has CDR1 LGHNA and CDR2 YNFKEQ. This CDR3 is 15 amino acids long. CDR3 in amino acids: CASSPRGLSSYEQYF. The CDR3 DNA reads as TGTGCCAGCAGCCCCAGAGGACTTAGCTCCTACGAGCAGTACTTC.

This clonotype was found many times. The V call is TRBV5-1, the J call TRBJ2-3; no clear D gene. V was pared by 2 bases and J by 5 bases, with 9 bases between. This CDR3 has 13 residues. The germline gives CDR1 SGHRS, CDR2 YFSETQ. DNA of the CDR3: TGCGCCAGCAGCTTAAGGATTTTAGATACGCAGTATTTT. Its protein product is CASSLRILDTQYF. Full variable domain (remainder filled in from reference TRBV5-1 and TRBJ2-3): KAGVTQTPRYLIKTRGQQVTLSCSPISGHRSVSWYQQTPGQGLQFLFEYFSETQRNKGNFPGRFSGRQFSNSRSEMNVSTLELGDSALYLCASSLRILDTQYFGPGTRLTVL.

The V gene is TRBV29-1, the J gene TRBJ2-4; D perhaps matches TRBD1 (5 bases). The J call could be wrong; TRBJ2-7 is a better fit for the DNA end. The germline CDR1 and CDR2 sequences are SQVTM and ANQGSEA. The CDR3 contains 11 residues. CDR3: CSVFTGVEQYF. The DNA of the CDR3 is TGCAGCGTTTTTACAGGCGTCGAGCAGTACTTC.

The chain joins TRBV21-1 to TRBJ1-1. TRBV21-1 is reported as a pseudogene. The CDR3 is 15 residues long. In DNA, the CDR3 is TGTGCCAGCAGCAAAGTGGGGGTTGGGAGGGCTGAAGCTTTCTTT. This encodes CASSKVGVGRAEAFF.

CDR3 in DNA: TGCAGTGTCCCGACAGGAGCTTACAATGAGCAGTTCTTC. It encodes CSVPTGAYNEQFF. The chain uses TRBV20-1 and TRBJ2-1; D may be TRBD1 (6 bases). The ends were cut back, 7 bases at V and 4 bases at J, with 14 bases in the middle. The CDR3 spans 13 residues. Looked up from germline, CDR1 is DFQATT and CDR2 is SNEGSKA (reference sequence).

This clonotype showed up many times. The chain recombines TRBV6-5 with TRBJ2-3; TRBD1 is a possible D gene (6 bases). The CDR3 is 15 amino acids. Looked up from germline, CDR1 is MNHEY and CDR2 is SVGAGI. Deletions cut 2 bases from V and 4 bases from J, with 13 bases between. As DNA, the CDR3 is TGTGCCAGCAGTTACGCCGACAGGTCTCCAGATACGCAGTATTTT. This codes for CASSYADRSPDTQYF.

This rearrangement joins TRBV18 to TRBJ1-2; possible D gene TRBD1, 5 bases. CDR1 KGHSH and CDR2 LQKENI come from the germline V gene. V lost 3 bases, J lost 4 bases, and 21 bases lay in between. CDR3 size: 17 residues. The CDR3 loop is CASSPLGPNQQAYGYTF. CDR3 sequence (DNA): TGTGCCAGCTCACCTCTAGGGCCTAATCAACAGGCCTATGGCTACACCTTC.

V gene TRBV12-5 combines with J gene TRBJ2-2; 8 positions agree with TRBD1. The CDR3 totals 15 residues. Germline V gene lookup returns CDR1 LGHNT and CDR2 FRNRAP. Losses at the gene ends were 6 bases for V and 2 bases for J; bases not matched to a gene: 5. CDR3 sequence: CASGIDRGNTGELFF. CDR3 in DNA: TGTGCTAGTGGAATTGACAGGGGTAACACCGGGGAGCTGTTTTTT.

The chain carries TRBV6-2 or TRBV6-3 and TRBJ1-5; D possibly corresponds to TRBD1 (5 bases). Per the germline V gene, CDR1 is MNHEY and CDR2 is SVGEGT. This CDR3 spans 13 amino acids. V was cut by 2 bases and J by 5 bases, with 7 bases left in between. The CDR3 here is CASSYRGYQPQHF. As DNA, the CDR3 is TGTGCCAGCAGTTACAGGGGATATCAGCCCCAGCATTTT.